This record concerns one T cell receptor (beta chain) sequence. The antigen remains undetermined. The source of the sample is a study of CD8 T cell repertoires and HIV-1 epitope variants. About the research overall: Tested: three Gag epitope families, Nef HW9 and YT9.

From germline, CDR1 is LNHDA and CDR2 SQIVND (reference sequence). The CDR3 sequence is 14 residues long. V was pared by 8 bases and J by 0 bases, with 14 bases between. TCR beta CDR3 was sequenced at survey depth on immunoSEQ. Data came from immunoSEQ multiplex PCR; TCRdb stores just in-frame clones and leaves some out. The table has 6,000 to 7,000 clones, over 50% seen once. Study outcomes and limitations: Most of the nine antigen-specific clonotypes appeared cross-reactive to autologous or escape variants. No clonotypes responded to the TAALDMSHF plasma variant; about five recognized KF9, one HW9.

This sequence was found in a male donor with HIV. The chain recombines TRBV19 with TRBJ2-7, with a possible D match to TRBD1 (6 bases). Sequenced material: cultured CD8+ T cells derived from PBMCs. The CDR3 sequence: CASSVGTISYEQYF. DNA of the CDR3: TGTGCCAGTTCGGTGGGGACAATCTCCTACGAGCAGTACTTC. The full variable domain, rest sourced from reference TRBV19 and TRBJ2-7, is DGGITQSPKYLFRKEGQNVTLSCEQNLNHDAMYWYRQDPGQGLRLIYYSQIVNDFQKGDIAEGYSVSREKKESFPLTVTSAQKNPTAFYLCASSVGTISYEQYFGPGTRLTVT.